The 11 T cell receptor beta chains listed next were all sequenced from one sample in a study of radiotherapy plus CTLA-4 blockade in lung cancer. The repertoire was sequenced with immunoSEQ multiplex PCR; TCRdb's copy has only in-frame clones and lacks some. The table shows approximately 85,000 clones, with approximately 84% occurring only once. Sequencing used peripheral blood, obtained from a patient treated with radiotherapy plus ipilimumab. The receptors come from a human donor with non-small cell lung cancer who had a partial response to radiotherapy plus ipilimumab.

The rearrangement joins TRBV5-1 to TRBJ1-3; TRBD1 matches at 8 bases. The V and J ends lost 3 bases and 4 bases, in that order; junction bases with no gene match: 6. Germline V gene lookup returns CDR1 SGHRS and CDR2 YFSETQ. The CDR3 has 15 amino acids. The CDR3 sequence: CASSSLTGAGNTIYF. As DNA, the CDR3 is TGCGCCAGCAGCTCACTGACAGGGGCAGGAAACACCATATATTTT.

The chain is built from TRBV7-8 and TRBJ2-7; 8 bases align to TRBD2. The CDR3 is 16 residues long. Germline lookup yields CDR1 SGHVS and CDR2 FQNEAQ. The J segment lost 5 bases and the V segment lost 1 base, leaving 10 bases of the junction unmatched. The CDR3 DNA is TGTGCCAGCAGCTTAGGTAGGGCGGGAGGCATCAACGAGCAGTACTTC. Its translation: CASSLGRAGGINEQYF.

V usage is TRBV5-1 and J usage is TRBJ2-5, with D possibly matching TRBD1 (6 bases). The germline gives CDR1 SGHRS, CDR2 YFSETQ. This CDR3 comprises 14 residues. V shed 3 bases and J shed 0 bases, with 9 bases lying between them. As DNA, the CDR3 is TGCGCCAGCAGCTCCACAGGGAACCAAGAGACCCAGTACTTC. This gives the protein CASSSTGNQETQYF. The variable domain in full, completed from reference TRBV5-1 and TRBJ2-5, reads KAGVTQTPRYLIKTRGQQVTLSCSPISGHRSVSWYQQTPGQGLQFLFEYFSETQRNKGNFPGRFSGRQFSNSRSEMNVSTLELGDSALYLCASSSTGNQETQYFGPGTRLLVL.

This chain connects TRBV5-1 to TRBJ2-5; TRBD2 aligns across 10 bases. Germline values: CDR1 SGHRS, CDR2 YFSETQ. CDR3 size: 18 residues. The V gene end was trimmed by 4 bases and the J gene end by 5 bases; junction bases not matched to a gene: 17. The CDR3 nucleotides read TGCGCCAGCAGCCCAAACGGCTTAGCGGGAGGTATTCGGGAGACCCAGTACTTC. It codes for CASSPNGLAGGIRETQYF. The complete variable domain, with remaining parts taken from reference TRBV5-1 and TRBJ2-5, reads KAGVTQTPRYLIKTRGQQVTLSCSPISGHRSVSWYQQTPGQGLQFLFEYFSETQRNKGNFPGRFSGRQFSNSRSEMNVSTLELGDSALYLCASSPNGLAGGIRETQYFGPGTRLLVL.

DNA of the CDR3: TGTGCCAGCAGCCCGCAGGGGGACAATCAGCCCCAGCATTTT. It translates to CASSPQGDNQPQHF. This chain uses TRBV5-4 with TRBJ1-5; 7 nucleotides agree with TRBD1. CDR1 SGHNT and CDR2 YYREEE come from the germline V gene (reference sequence). The CDR3 runs to 14 residues. V lost 4 bases, J lost 3 bases, and 4 bases stayed unmatched.

The chain's CDR3 is CASSWGTSDTDTQYF. As DNA, the CDR3 is TGTGCCAGCAGCTGGGGGACTAGCGACACAGATACGCAGTATTTT. The chain has TRBV5-4 and TRBJ2-3, with 10 nucleotides matching TRBD2. Germline values: CDR1 SGHNT, CDR2 YYREEE (reference sequence). This CDR3 comprises 15 residues. J gave up 2 bases and V 3 bases, and 3 bases lay outside the gene matches. Filled out from reference TRBV5-4 and TRBJ2-3, the complete variable domain reads ETGVTQSPTHLIKTRGQQVTLRCSSQSGHNTVSWYQQALGQGPQFIFQYYREEENGRGNFPPRFSGLQFPNYSSELNVNALELDDSALYLCASSWGTSDTDTQYFGPGTRLTVL.

The gene calls are TRBV28 and TRBJ2-7; 9 positions agree with TRBD1. V was pared by 7 bases and J by 3 bases, with 13 bases of the junction left unmatched. This CDR3 contains 16 residues. Germline V gene data show CDR1 as MDHEN and CDR2 as SYDVKM. The CDR3 DNA is TGTGCCAGCACTCTAACCGGGACAGGGAGAAACTACGAGCAGTACTTC. Amino acids: CASTLTGTGRNYEQYF.

This sequence joins TRBV4-2 and TRBJ1-1; D is possibly TRBD1 (6 bases). The CDR3 is 15 amino acids. The germline CDR1 and CDR2 sequences are LGHNA and YNFKEQ. The V end was cut by 0 bases, the J end by 11 bases, with 19 bases between. The chain's CDR3 is CASSQEPAYDRLAFF. In DNA form, the CDR3 reads TGTGCCAGCAGCCAAGAACCGGCCTATGACAGGTTGGCTTTCTTT.

V gene TRBV7-6 combines with J gene TRBJ2-2; a possible D gene is TRBD2 (6 bases). CDR1 SGHVS and CDR2 FNYEAQ come from the germline V gene. This CDR3 is built from 17 residues. Trimming took 3 bases from V and 3 from J, leaving 17 bases between them. In DNA, the CDR3 is TGTGCCAGCAGCTTCACGCCGGGAGTTAGTCACACCGGGGAGCTGTTTTTT. It codes for CASSFTPGVSHTGELFF.

The chain couples TRBV5-1 to TRBJ2-7; the match to TRBD1 covers 9 bases. The CDR3 is 15 residues long. The junction had 9 bases not matched to a gene; V was cut back by 4 bases and J by 4 bases. Germline CDR1 is SGHRS and CDR2 is YFSETQ. The CDR3 sequence: CASSRRTGEIYEQYF. CDR3 sequence (DNA): TGCGCCAGCAGCCGCCGGACAGGGGAGATTTACGAGCAGTACTTC.

CDR3 DNA: TGTGCCAGCAGCGCTTCACACTCGAGGCTACTGAACACCGGGGAGCTGTTTTTT. Translated, it gives CASSASHSRLLNTGELFF. The chain employs TRBV11-2 and TRBJ2-2, with no clear D. Trimming removed 5 bases at V and 1 base at J, with 20 bases between. The CDR3 is 18 amino acids. Germline V gives CDR1 SGHAT, CDR2 FQNNGV. The complete variable domain, with remaining parts taken from reference TRBV11-2 and TRBJ2-2, reads EAGVAQSPRYKIIEKRQSVAFWCNPISGHATLYWYQQILGQGPKLLIQFQNNGVVDDSQLPKDRFSAERLKGVDSTLKIQPAKLEDSAVYLCASSASHSRLLNTGELFFGEGSRLTVL.